This T cell receptor (beta chain) was profiled in a study of CD8+ T cells in alopecia areata. Turning to this clone: Its antigen remains unidentified.

Peripheral blood, together with lesional scalp punch biopsies, was collected from alopecia areata patients. Notes on the study in general: Scalp sequencing also captures normal skin's resident alphabeta T cells.

Germline V gene lookup returns CDR1 LGHNA and CDR2 YSLEER. V was shortened by 4 bases and J by 7 bases, with 14 bases between the two germline ends. CDR3 size: 14 residues. Extraction and reverse transcription of RNA yielded cDNA as the sequencing template. Produced via immunoSEQ multiplex PCR; TCRdb's table is partial and in-frame only. The sample lists fewer than 80,000 clones, 60% occurring once. This TCR was sampled from a human donor with alopecia areata. The input for sequencing was CD8+ T cells sorted from blood, taken at week 0. The gene calls are TRBV4-3 and TRBJ2-1, with D possibly matching TRBD1 (6 bases). The CDR3 loop reads CASSLGAGVNEQFF. In DNA form, the CDR3 reads TGCGCCAGCAGCCTGGGAGCAGGGGTGAATGAGCAGTTCTTC.